This TCR beta chain was sequenced for a study of sequential checkpoint blockade in melanoma. Overall study context: First-line arms were nivolumab then ipilimumab, or the reverse, randomized 1:1.

This clone is judged medium-sized. Trimming took off 3 bases at V and 6 bases at J, with 15 bases between the two ends. This CDR3 is 14 amino acids long. Germline CDR1 SGHNT, CDR2 YENEEA. Sample treatment: randomized to nivolumab then ipilimumab (arm A) or the reverse (arm B). Using immunoSEQ multiplex PCR, the repertoire was profiled, and TCRdb retains in-frame clones only, with some absent. The sample contains about 18,000 clones, about 69% of which appear only once. V usage is TRBV11-3 and J usage is TRBJ2-7, with D perhaps TRBD2 (5 bases). The TCR sequence derives from a human donor with melanoma. Here the sequenced sample was tumor tissue (inferred from file names), taken from a patient given nivolumab and ipilimumab in sequence. The CDR3 reads CASSLGGPWSEQYF. The CDR3, as DNA: TGTGCCAGCAGCTTGGGCGGGCCTTGGAGCGAGCAGTACTTC. The whole variable domain, remainder taken from reference TRBV11-3 and TRBJ2-7, is EAGVVQSPRYKIIEKKQPVAFWCNPISGHNTLYWYLQNLGQGPELLIRYENEEAVDDSQLPKDRFSAERLKGVDSTLKIQPAELGDSAVYLCASSLGGPWSEQYFGPGTRLTVT.